This T cell receptor (beta chain) was found in a study of blood T cells in healthy people across ages. Regarding the study as a whole: Comparison with aged donors showed that long-lived donors had more naive CD4+ cells and higher diversity. Strongly correlated with naive T cell percentage was TCR beta diversity.

Turning to this clonotype: No antigen is known for it.

CDR1 is KGHSH and CDR2 is LQKENI in the germline V gene. The CDR3 runs to 15 residues. With 2 bases removed from V and 2 bases from J, the gap between germline ends came to 11 bases. The donors, healthy Caucasians from Russia, were aged about 6 to 95. Then a second PCR, running about 7 to 11 cycles, was carried out with a sample-barcoded 5' primer and a J-beta primer mix. CDR3-containing paired-end reads numbering at least 3 million came from each sample. From the 5' RACE reads, TCRdb called clonotypes with MiXCR, one entry per CDR3 protein. The data show some 1.5 million distinct CDR3 sequences, with 40% to 45% seen just once and about 4% held by the top ten.

Input material: blood. The genes are TRBV18 and TRBJ2-3; no clear D gene. This sequence originates from a young woman in good health. In nucleotides, the CDR3 is TGTGCCAGCTCACCAGGTTTTACCACCACAGATACGCAGTATTTT. This translates into CASSPGFTTTDTQYF.